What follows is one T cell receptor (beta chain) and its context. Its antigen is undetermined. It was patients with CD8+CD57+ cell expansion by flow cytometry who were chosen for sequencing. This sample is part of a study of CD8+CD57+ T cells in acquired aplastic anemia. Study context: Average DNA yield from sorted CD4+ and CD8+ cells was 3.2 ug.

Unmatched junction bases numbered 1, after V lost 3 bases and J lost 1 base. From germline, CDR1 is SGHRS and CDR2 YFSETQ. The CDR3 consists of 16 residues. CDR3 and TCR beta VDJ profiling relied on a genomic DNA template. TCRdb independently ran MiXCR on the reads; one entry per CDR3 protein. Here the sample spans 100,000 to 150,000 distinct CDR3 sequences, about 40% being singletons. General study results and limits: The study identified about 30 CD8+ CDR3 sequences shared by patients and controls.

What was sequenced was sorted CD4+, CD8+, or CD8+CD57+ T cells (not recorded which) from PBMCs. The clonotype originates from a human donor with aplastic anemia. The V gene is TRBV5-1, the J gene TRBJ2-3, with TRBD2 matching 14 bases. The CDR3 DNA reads TGCGCCAGCAGCTCGGGACTAGCGGGGGGCACAGATACGCAGTATTTT. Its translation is CASSSGLAGGTDTQYF.